A single sample gave rise to the 29 T cell receptor beta chains below, sequenced in a study of T-cell reconstitution after alpha-beta-depleted transplantation in children. For TCRbeta, the library was prepared with unique molecular identifiers. TCRdb re-called the PCR reads through MiXCR, storing one row per CDR3 protein. The sample holds 65,000 to 75,000 distinct CDR3 sequences, 4.9% seen once. The starting material was PBMCs, mostly from graft donor cells, obtained 180 days after TCRalphabeta/CD19-depleted stem cell transplant. The receptors come from a boy in the first two years of life who had a stem cell transplant for acute myeloid leukemia, so the T cells may come from the graft donor.

This clonotype was counted many times. J is TRBJ2-3 and V is TRBV29-1; D is ambiguous. Germline CDR1 SQVTM, CDR2 ANQGSEA. This CDR3 contains 10 residues. V lost 7 bases and J lost 3, with 5 bases in between. The CDR3 DNA reads TGCAGCGCCAAGACAGATACGCAGTATTTT. Its protein product is CSAKTDTQYF.

This clonotype came up many times. The chain joins TRBV7-2 to TRBJ1-4; no reliable D call. Germline assignment: CDR1 SGHTA and CDR2 FQGNSA. V was cut by 1 base and J by 4 bases, with 13 bases left in between. The CDR3 is made up of 16 amino acids. CDR3 protein: CASSLGNGHHNEKLFF. In DNA form, the CDR3 reads TGTGCCAGCAGCTTAGGTAACGGGCACCATAATGAAAAACTGTTTTTT.

This clonotype was counted ten times or more. This chain uses TRBV6-2 or TRBV6-3 with TRBJ1-5; maybe TRBD1 (5 bases). CDR1 MNHEY and CDR2 SVGEGT come from the germline V gene. Trimming took 8 bases from V and 2 from J, leaving 16 bases between them. There are 15 residues in the CDR3. In DNA form, the CDR3 reads TGTGCCAGCTGCAAAGGGGCCTGGGGCAATCAGCCCCAGCATTTT. Translated, it gives CASCKGAWGNQPQHF.

This clonotype was counted many times. Here the CDR3 DNA reads TGTGCCAGCAGTTTGTGGGATAGCAATCAGCCCCAGCATTTT. Protein: CASSLWDSNQPQHF. This chain joins TRBV12-3 or TRBV12-4 and TRBJ1-5; D not resolved. Trimming took 3 bases from V and 0 from J, leaving 6 bases between them. The CDR3 totals 14 residues.

This clonotype was detected many times. The chain joins TRBV20-1 to TRBJ2-3, with D perhaps TRBD2 (5 bases). V lost 4 bases, J lost 2 bases, and 16 bases lay in between. The CDR3 covers 15 residues. Germline CDR1 is DFQATT and CDR2 is SNEGSKA (reference sequence). The CDR3 DNA is TGCAGTGCTACCCCACTAGTTCTGAACACAGATACGCAGTATTTT. This codes for CSATPLVLNTDTQYF.

This clonotype was counted ten times or more. This chain links TRBV27 with TRBJ2-1; D is possibly TRBD1 or TRBD2 (5 bases each). Trimming pared 7 bases from V and 5 bases from J, leaving 12 bases between. CDR3 length equals 13 residues. Germline-derived CDR1 and CDR2 are MNHEY and SMNVEV (reference sequence). The CDR3 loop is CASNRDGNNEQFF. In DNA form, the CDR3 reads TGTGCCAGCAATCGGGACGGGAACAATGAGCAGTTCTTC.

In its sample, this clonotype was seen many times. This rearrangement joins TRBV5-1 to TRBJ2-2; D may match TRBD1 or TRBD2 (5 bases each). The CDR3 length is 15 residues. CDR1 is SGHRS and CDR2 is YFSETQ in the germline V gene. Trimming removed 4 bases at V and 2 bases at J, with 12 bases between. The CDR3, as DNA: TGCGCCAGCAGCGGCTGGGACCTCAACACCGGGGAGCTGTTTTTT. Amino acids: CASSGWDLNTGELFF. The full variable domain, rest sourced from reference TRBV5-1 and TRBJ2-2, is KAGVTQTPRYLIKTRGQQVTLSCSPISGHRSVSWYQQTPGQGLQFLFEYFSETQRNKGNFPGRFSGRQFSNSRSEMNVSTLELGDSALYLCASSGWDLNTGELFFGEGSRLTVL.

Ten or more counts support this clonotype. The V gene is TRBV7-2, the J gene TRBJ1-2, with D possibly TRBD1 on 6 matching bases. Germline V gives CDR1 SGHTA, CDR2 FQGNSA. The length of the CDR3 is 15 residues. V was shortened by 8 bases and J by 2 bases, with 18 bases between the two germline ends. Here the CDR3 reads CASSFSGTPNYGYTF. The CDR3 coding sequence is TGTGCCAGCTCATTCTCCGGGACACCAAACTATGGCTACACCTTC.

This clonotype has ten or more counts. The chain carries TRBV20-1 and TRBJ2-2; no clear D gene. CDR3 length: 13 amino acids. Trimming pared 2 bases from V and 1 base from J, leaving 5 bases between. Germline CDR1 and CDR2: DFQATT and SNEGSKA (reference sequence). The CDR3 nucleotides read TGCAGTGCTAGAAGGCAGAACACCGGGGAGCTGTTTTTT. Protein product: CSARRQNTGELFF.

The sample holds many counts of this clonotype. This sequence joins TRBV20-1 and TRBJ2-7; 10 nucleotides agree with TRBD2. This CDR3 has 14 residues. J was trimmed by 0 bases and V by 5 bases; bases with no gene match: 4. Germline CDR1 and CDR2: DFQATT and SNEGSKA (reference sequence). The CDR3: CSASSGGYSYEQYV. CDR3 sequence (DNA): TGCAGTGCTTCTAGCGGGGGTTACTCCTACGAGCAGTACGTC.

This clonotype was seen ten or more times. The genes are TRBV6-5 and TRBJ1-1; 8 bases are shared with TRBD1. The germline gives CDR1 MNHEY, CDR2 SVGAGI. This CDR3 contains 15 residues. J was trimmed by 6 bases and V by 0 bases; bases with no gene match: 6. For the CDR3, the DNA is TGTGCCAGCAGTTACTCATTCCAGGGGGCCGCTGAAGCTTTCTTT. Translated: CASSYSFQGAAEAFF.

This clonotype was detected many times. The genes are TRBV20-1 and TRBJ2-7, with TRBD2 matching over 9 bases. Trimming at V came to 5 bases and at J to 4 bases, leaving 6 bases not matched to a gene. The germline gives CDR1 DFQATT, CDR2 SNEGSKA (reference sequence). The CDR3 spans 13 residues. CDR3 protein: CSAQVAGVYEQYV. The CDR3 bases are TGCAGTGCTCAGGTAGCGGGGGTGTACGAGCAGTACGTC.

This clonotype came up a few times. This may be a read error, as it is one base from a much larger clone. The chain uses TRBV12-3 or TRBV12-4 and TRBJ1-5; tentatively, D is TRBD1 (6 bases). The CDR3 runs to 17 residues. CDR3 protein: CTSSLLAGVFSNQPQHF. As DNA, the CDR3 is TGTACCAGCAGTTTATTGGCAGGGGTTTTTAGCAATCAGCCCCAGCATTTT.

This clonotype was seen many times. The chain joins TRBV11-2 to TRBJ2-5, with 11 bases identical to TRBD2. The germline V gene has CDR1 SGHAT and CDR2 FQNNGV. This CDR3 comprises 15 residues. With 1 base clipped from V and 5 bases from J, the junction kept 3 bases outside the gene matches. This chain's CDR3 is CASSLGLAGSETQYF. The CDR3 nucleotides are TGTGCCAGCAGCTTAGGACTAGCGGGGAGCGAGACCCAGTACTTC.

Only a few counts were recorded for this clonotype. The CDR3: CASSEGAGDRETQYF. The CDR3 DNA follows: TGTGCCAGCAGTGAAGGAGCGGGGGACAGAGAGACCCAGTACTTC. The rearrangement uses TRBV6-1 and TRBJ2-5; D might be TRBD2 (8 bases). Per the germline V gene, CDR1 is MNHNS and CDR2 is SASEGT. Trimming took off 1 base at V and 4 bases at J, with 13 bases between the two ends. The CDR3 is made up of 15 amino acids.

This clonotype was counted ten times or more. The chain uses TRBV5-1 and TRBJ2-7; 10 nucleotides line up with TRBD1. Germline loops: CDR1 SGHRS, CDR2 YFSETQ. After removal of 4 bases from V and 3 bases from J, the junction contained 7 bases not matched to a gene. This CDR3 contains 15 residues. The CDR3 region has the DNA TGCGCCAGCAGCCCCGGGACAGGGGACCTCTACGAGCAGTACTTC. Amino acid sequence: CASSPGTGDLYEQYF.

Many counts were recorded for this clonotype. The rearrangement uses TRBV3-1 and TRBJ1-1; maybe TRBD1 (5 bases). This CDR3 comprises 18 residues. Germline CDR1 and CDR2: LGHDT and YNNKEL (reference sequence). Trimming shortened V by 0 bases and J by 2 bases, and 19 bases separated the two germline ends. The CDR3 protein is CASSQERGRVRGNTEAFF. For the CDR3, the DNA is TGTGCCAGCAGCCAAGAGAGGGGTCGTGTACGTGGTAACACTGAAGCTTTCTTT.

This clonotype was seen ten or more times. This chain connects TRBV4-3 to TRBJ2-7; D unclear. The CDR3 is made up of 14 amino acids. The germline CDR1 and CDR2 sequences are LGHNA and YSLEER. V was trimmed by 3 bases and J by 3 bases, leaving 12 bases between them. In DNA form, the CDR3 reads TGCGCCAGCAGCCACCAGGTCCTCGACTACGAGCAGTACTTC. This encodes CASSHQVLDYEQYF.

This clonotype was found many times. V is TRBV24-1 and J is TRBJ2-3; D unresolved. There are 11 residues in the CDR3. V was shortened by 5 bases and J by 6 bases, with 5 bases between the two germline ends. Germline V CDR1 and CDR2: KGHDR, SFDVKD. DNA for the CDR3: TGTGCCACCAGTGGGGTCGATACGCAGTATTTT. It encodes CATSGVDTQYF.

In this sample, this clonotype turned up many times. This sequence joins TRBV15 and TRBJ1-2; D gene unclear. The germline V gene encodes CDR1 LNHNV and CDR2 YYDKDF (reference sequence). V dropped 0 bases and J dropped 5 bases, with 10 bases sitting between them. The CDR3 is 14 residues long. The CDR3 DNA sequence: TGTGCCACCAGCAGAGATCGGGAGCTTTATGGCTACACCTTC. Amino acid sequence: CATSRDRELYGYTF.

This clonotype appeared many times. The chain employs TRBV6-5 and TRBJ2-4, with 7 bases matching TRBD1. V trimming: 0 bases; J trimming: 1 base; junction bases outside the gene matches: 6. There are 17 residues in the CDR3. The germline V gene has CDR1 MNHEY and CDR2 SVGAGI. The CDR3 protein is CASSYSTGWAAKNIQYF. In nucleotides, the CDR3 is TGTGCCAGCAGTTACTCGACAGGGTGGGCGGCCAAAAACATTCAGTACTTC.

This clonotype has a count of ten or more. CDR3 in amino acids: CASSFPRGQNSPLHF. CDR3 DNA: TGTGCCAGCAGCTTTCCCAGGGGGCAAAATTCACCCCTCCACTTT. The rearrangement joins TRBV7-2 to TRBJ1-6, with 8 bases lining up with TRBD1. With 3 bases clipped from V and 7 bases from J, the junction kept 5 bases outside the gene matches. From germline, CDR1 is SGHTA and CDR2 FQGNSA. The CDR3 contains 15 residues.

This clonotype was found many times. V usage is TRBV12-3 or TRBV12-4 and J usage is TRBJ2-2, with no clear D. This CDR3 region has 13 residues. With 0 bases removed from V and 5 bases from J, the gap between germline ends came to 4 bases. CDR3 protein: CASSLARTGELFF. The DNA of the CDR3 is TGTGCCAGCAGTTTAGCTAGGACCGGGGAGCTGTTTTTT.

This clonotype was counted many times. The chain couples TRBV15 to TRBJ2-7; D is perhaps TRBD2 (6 bases). Trimming stripped 1 base from V and 2 bases from J, with 15 bases between. Germline V lookup: CDR1 LNHNV, CDR2 YYDKDF (reference sequence). The CDR3 totals 16 residues. CDR3: CATSRAGGGGTYEQYF. CDR3 coding DNA: TGTGCCACCAGCAGAGCCGGGGGTGGTGGAACCTACGAGCAGTACTTC.

This clonotype was seen more than once but under ten times. The chain recombines TRBV5-4 with TRBJ1-2, with D hard to call. The CDR3 extends over 13 amino acids. Between the trimmed V and J ends, which lost 3 bases and 3 bases, there was a span of 9 bases. Germline CDR1 reads SGHNT; CDR2 reads YYREEE (reference sequence). The CDR3, as DNA: TGTGCCAGCAGCTGGAGCGACTACTATGGCTACACCTTC. As protein: CASSWSDYYGYTF.

This clonotype appeared many times. This chain links TRBV10-3 with TRBJ2-1; 12 nucleotides align to TRBD1. The CDR3 runs to 16 residues. Unmatched junction bases numbered 4, after V lost 2 bases and J lost 5 bases. CDR1 ENHRY and CDR2 SYGVKD come from the germline V gene. This CDR3 reads CAISEPGQGADNEQFF. The CDR3 bases are TGTGCCATCAGTGAGCCGGGACAGGGGGCGGACAATGAGCAGTTCTTC.

The sample holds many counts of this clonotype. The chain combines TRBV12-3 or TRBV12-4 with TRBJ2-1; 13 positions match TRBD2. The junction had 8 bases not matched to a gene; V was cut back by 5 bases and J by 7 bases. The CDR3 spans 16 residues. The CDR3 sequence: CASSILGTSGANEQFF. CDR3 in DNA: TGTGCCAGCAGTATTTTAGGGACTAGCGGGGCGAATGAGCAGTTCTTC.

This clonotype occurred many times. The J gene is TRBJ2-7, the V gene TRBV7-9; D is unclear. The germline V gene encodes CDR1 SEHNR and CDR2 FQNEAQ (reference sequence). With 6 bases removed from V and 5 bases from J, the gap between germline ends came to 8 bases. The CDR3 has 11 amino acids. CDR3 in amino acids: CASSWTDEQYF. The CDR3 coding sequence is TGTGCCAGCAGTTGGACGGACGAGCAGTACTTC.

This clonotype was counted many times. The chain carries TRBV12-3 or TRBV12-4 and TRBJ2-2, with a tentative D call TRBD2 (6 bases). This CDR3 spans 16 amino acids. Trimming pared 2 bases from V and 3 bases from J, leaving 13 bases between. CDR3 amino acids: CASSLHGGLDTGELFF. CDR3 DNA: TGTGCCAGCAGTTTACATGGAGGGTTGGACACCGGGGAGCTGTTTTTT.